This paragraph reports one T cell receptor beta chain. This clone has just one count. Its antigen remains undetermined. Base qualities are not at hand, and no much larger clone is one base apart. This sample was included in a study of blood T cell repertoires in COVID-19 (dated by TCRdb to 2020 to 2021). The study in broad terms: Samples covering the acute and convalescent phases of COVID-19 were provided by collaborators in the United States, Italy and Spain. Where HLA class I and class II types were available, the types were taken from metadata supplied by the sample provider, not from assay-based typing. The repertoires were released in a freely available public database intended as a resource for research on the immune response to SARS-CoV-2. The dataset comprised deeply sampled blood TCRbeta repertoires from subjects exposed to, actively infected with, or recovered from COVID-19. Nearly every sample came with metadata listing a de-identified subject ID, COVID-19 status, age in years and sex. The prospective study material was composed of cDNA or gDNA derived from T cells, B-cell-depleted T cells, or PBMCs. Samples came from the ongoing ImmuneRACE study (first 160 participants) plus 1,254 subjects from 6 global collaborators.

TCRbeta CDR3 regions were amplified from genomic DNA using the immunoSEQ Assay, a bias-controlled multiplex PCR. Per the original workflow: The number of nucleated cells in each sample was estimated from the amplification of reference gene primers within the assay. To quantify the absolute abundance of each unique TCRbeta CDR3 rearrangement, sequence reads were collapsed and filtered. Productive Simpson clonality was computed per sample as the square root of Simpson's diversity index over productive rearrangements. TCRdb carries this immuneACCESS record with in-frame sequences only. Its versions omit some clonotypes, under half of them owing to an unresolved V gene in the studies checked, with the rest unexplained. That table supplies the V and J calls and clone size; D and trimming were determined from the DNA. This sample is represented by roughly 66,000 clones; about 89% of them were singletons. The biggest ten clones account for around 7% of the sample.

Whole blood was collected in K2EDTA tubes by collaborating institutions according to the institutions' own protocols. Collaborator samples were shipped for TCRbeta analysis as frozen whole blood, isolated PBMCs, or DNA extracted from either sample type. Study-wide conclusions, independent of this receptor: The quantity of clinical and demographic metadata differed by source and by participant and was supplied without curation.

The receptor was isolated from a human donor in a cohort sampled during active COVID-19. The sequencing sample was made of peripheral blood.

The DNA reads as follows: TGTGCCAGCAGCTCGGGGACAGGGAGTCTTAACACTGAAGCTTTCTTT. It translates to CASSSGTGSLNTEAFF. The receptor chain draws on TRBV7-3 and TRBJ1-1, and TRBD1 matches 9 of the central bases. The germline V gene yields SGHTA for CDR1 and FQGTGA for CDR2. Germline trimming: 4 bases from V, 2 bases from J; junction bases outside gene matches: 8. Measured from the cysteine to the phenylalanine, the CDR3 is 16 residues long. The kept DNA is CDR3 alone, 48 bases in frame from the first base.